Following are 7 T cell receptor beta chains from one sample sequenced in a study of blood T cell repertoires in COVID-19. The protocol was immunoSEQ multiplex PCR, while the TCRdb copy is restricted to in-frame clones and leaves out a portion. The sample includes 80,000 to 100,000 clones, 81% of them seen just once. Sequenced sample: peripheral blood. These receptor sequences come from a man in his sixties with acute or convalescent COVID-19.

The J gene is TRBJ1-2, the V gene TRBV5-6; TRBD1 aligns across 8 bases. Germline V gives CDR1 SGHDT, CDR2 YYEEEE. V shed 4 bases, J shed 5 bases, and the junction held 4 bases outside the gene matches. The CDR3 has 13 residues. CDR3 nucleotide sequence: TGTGCCAGCAGCCAGACAGGGGTTTATGGCTACACCTTC. It is translated as CASSQTGVYGYTF. Based on the CDR3 plus reference TRBV5-6 and TRBJ1-2, the full variable domain is DAGVTQSPTHLIKTRGQQVTLRCSPKSGHDTVSWYQQALGQGPQFIFQYYEEEERQRGNFPDRFSGHQFPNYSSELNVNALLLGDSALYLCASSQTGVYGYTFGSGTRLTVV.

This chain uses TRBV19 with TRBJ2-2; 11 positions agree with TRBD1. V shed 5 bases and J 7 bases; nucleotides not matched to a gene: 6. CDR3 size: 15 residues. CDR1 is LNHDA, CDR2 SQIVND, per germline (reference sequence). This CDR3 is CASSRTGGAIGELFF. CDR3 in DNA: TGTGCCAGTAGTCGGACAGGGGGCGCAATCGGGGAGCTGTTTTTT.

The genes are TRBV19 and TRBJ1-1; 7 bases match TRBD1. The ends lost 3 bases at V and 3 bases at J; junction bases unmatched: 7. The CDR3 is 15 amino acids. The V gene's germline CDR1 is LNHDA and CDR2 SQIVND (reference sequence). CDR3 sequence (DNA): TGTGCCAGTAGTATGTACAGGGGTGGTGACACTGAAGCTTTCTTT. Its protein is CASSMYRGGDTEAFF.

The chain employs TRBV9 and TRBJ2-2; no clear D. Germline V lookup: CDR1 SGDLS, CDR2 YYNGEE. The V and J ends lost 4 bases and 7 bases respectively, with 11 bases between them. The CDR3 sequence is 13 residues long. The CDR3 sequence: CASSPRTIGELFF. The CDR3 nucleotides read TGTGCCAGCAGCCCGCGTACTATCGGGGAGCTGTTTTTT.

This chain connects TRBV27 to TRBJ2-1; 9 bases map to TRBD1. In germline, CDR1 is MNHEY, CDR2 SMNVEV (reference sequence). This CDR3 comprises 16 residues. V lost 2 bases to trimming and J lost 9 bases; unmatched junction nucleotides: 11. CDR3 in amino acids: CASSLSRGTGLSEQFF. As DNA, the CDR3 is TGTGCCAGCAGTTTAAGTCGCGGGACAGGGTTATCTGAGCAGTTCTTC.

The rearrangement links TRBV24-1 to TRBJ2-3; 9 bases agree with TRBD2. Germline V CDR1 and CDR2: KGHDR, SFDVKD. This CDR3 spans 18 amino acids. Trimming removed 5 bases from V and 6 bases from J; junction bases left unmatched: 17. The DNA of the CDR3 is TGTGCCACCAGTGTCTCCCTAGTCGGGCGGGAGGGCCGCGATACGCAGTATTTT. Protein sequence: CATSVSLVGREGRDTQYF.

The rearrangement joins TRBV6-5 to TRBJ1-3; weak D call: TRBD1 (5 bases). The CDR3 is made up of 15 amino acids. V was pared by 4 bases and J by 2 bases, with 12 bases between. CDR1 is MNHEY, CDR2 SVGAGI, per germline. DNA of the CDR3: TGTGCCAGCAGTTTACAGGCTTTTGCTGGAAACACCATATATTTT. Translation gives CASSLQAFAGNTIYF.